A single sample gave rise to the 20 T cell receptor beta chains below, sequenced in a study of shared clonotypes between healthy human individuals. Only CD45RO-negative cells positively selected for CCR7 counted as naive CD8 cells, so terminally differentiated effector memory CD45RA+ cells were excluded. Sequencing was performed with immunoSEQ multiplex PCR; in TCRdb, only in-frame clones are kept and a portion is missing. The table records about 820,000 clones, roughly 92% of them present only once. Input material: naive CD8+ T cells sorted from blood. The receptors originated from a young man in good health.

This clone was seen just once. The chain has TRBV27 and TRBJ1-5, with D hard to call. Germline CDR1 MNHEY, CDR2 SMNVEV (reference sequence). The V end was cut by 4 bases, the J end by 5 bases, with 12 bases between. The CDR3 length is 14 residues. DNA for the CDR3: TGTGCCAGCAGTTCTGGGTGGGGTGATCAGCCCCAGCATTTT. This codes for CASSSGWGDQPQHF.

The chain employs TRBV7-8 and TRBJ1-2; no clear D. The V gene's germline CDR1 is SGHVS and CDR2 FQNEAQ. The CDR3 contains 14 residues. V lost 1 base to trimming and J lost 0 bases, with 6 bases between them. The CDR3 sequence: CASSLEGTNYGYTF. In DNA, the CDR3 is TGTGCCAGCAGCTTAGAAGGAACTAACTATGGCTACACCTTC.

The genes are TRBV10-1 and TRBJ2-1, with 14 bases aligning to TRBD2. The CDR3 is made up of 17 amino acids. Trimming took 4 bases from V and 5 from J; bases not matched to a gene: 7. CDR1 WNHNN and CDR2 SYGVQD come from the germline V gene (reference sequence). The CDR3 region is CASSGGLAGVGHNEQFF. The CDR3 coding sequence is TGCGCCAGCAGTGGGGGACTAGCGGGAGTGGGTCACAATGAGCAGTTCTTC.

This chain's CDR3 is CASSERDEQFF. CDR3 coding DNA: TGTGCCAGCAGTGAACGGGATGAGCAGTTCTTC. V usage is TRBV2 and J usage is TRBJ2-1; D gene ambiguous. V was cut by 2 bases and J by 8 bases, with 4 bases left in between. The CDR3 runs 11 residues. Germline-derived CDR1 and CDR2 are SNHLY and FYNNEI.

This rearrangement joins TRBV11-2 to TRBJ2-7; no clear D. The CDR3 is made up of 11 amino acids. Trimming removed 6 bases at V and 9 bases at J, with 12 bases between. Germline CDR1 SGHAT, CDR2 FQNNGV. The CDR3 here is CASSSPRLQYF. In DNA, the CDR3 is TGTGCCAGCAGTTCCCCTAGATTGCAGTACTTC.

The CDR3, as DNA: TGCGCCAGCAGCCAAGATGGAGAGGGTTTGATGAACACTGAAGCTTTCTTT. The encoded protein is CASSQDGEGLMNTEAFF. The chain links TRBV4-1 to TRBJ1-1; D unresolved. V shed 0 bases and J shed 0 bases, with 14 bases lying between them. The germline gives CDR1 MGHRA, CDR2 YSYEKL. This CDR3 contains 17 residues.

This clone was counted a single time. The V gene is TRBV27, the J gene TRBJ2-3; D gene uncertain. There are 15 residues in the CDR3. Germline V gives CDR1 MNHEY, CDR2 SMNVEV (reference sequence). V was clipped by 5 bases and J by 1 base, with 13 bases between them. This CDR3 is CASSPYDPGTDTQYF. The DNA for the CDR3 is TGTGCCAGCAGTCCTTATGACCCTGGCACAGATACGCAGTATTTT.

J is TRBJ2-5 and V is TRBV27, with 8 bases matching TRBD1. The CDR3 spans 13 residues. With V trimmed by 8 bases and J by 2 bases, 4 bases remained unmatched. CDR1 and CDR2 from the germline V gene are MNHEY and SMNVEV (reference sequence). The CDR3, as DNA: TGTGCCAGCGCCGACAGGGGACAAGAGACCCAGTACTTC. It codes for CASADRGQETQYF.

About this clone itself: At the DNA level, this CDR3 is encoded by other sequences in the same sample as well. The genes are TRBV11-2 and TRBJ2-3, with unresolved D. This CDR3 contains 12 residues. Trimming took off 1 base at V and 6 bases at J, with 5 bases between the two ends. Per the germline V gene, CDR1 is SGHAT and CDR2 is FQNNGV. CDR3 protein: CASSLVSDTQYF. Written as DNA, the CDR3 is TGTGCCAGCAGCTTAGTATCCGATACGCAGTATTTT.

This chain links TRBV19 with TRBJ2-2, with 7 bases identical to TRBD1. The V gene end was trimmed by 0 bases and the J gene end by 4 bases; junction bases not matched to a gene: 11. This CDR3 has 18 amino acids. CDR1 and CDR2 (germline): LNHDA, SQIVND (reference sequence). CDR3 nucleotide sequence: TGTGCCAGTAGTATAGAAGGGGGCTACAGGTTACCCACCGGGGAGCTGTTTTTT. This sequence encodes CASSIEGGYRLPTGELFF.

This chain links TRBV29-1 with TRBJ2-1, with D uncertain. The CDR3 length is 13 residues. Germline V gene lookup returns CDR1 SQVTM and CDR2 ANQGSEA. With 5 bases removed from V and 3 bases from J, the gap between germline ends came to 11 bases. CDR3 protein: CSVKTLNYNEQFF. In DNA form, the CDR3 reads TGCAGCGTTAAGACCCTCAACTACAATGAGCAGTTCTTC.

A remark on this clone: A much larger clonotype is one base distant, so this may be a read error. The same CDR3 also results from other DNA sequences found in this sample. The chain combines TRBV2 with TRBJ2-7, with D uncertain. This CDR3 has 11 residues. V lost 3 bases, J lost 2 bases, and 2 bases lay in between. Germline-derived CDR1 and CDR2 are SNHLY and FYNNEI. The CDR3 protein is CASSETYEQYF. CDR3 nucleotides: TGTGCCAGCAGTGAGACCTACGAGCAGTACTTC.

The chain joins TRBV7-8 to TRBJ2-3; 7 nucleotides align to TRBD2. The CDR3 has 15 amino acids. CDR1 is SGHVS, CDR2 FQNEAQ, per germline. V shed 1 base and J 4 bases; nucleotides not matched to a gene: 5. The CDR3 nucleotides read TGTGCCAGCAGCTTAGTGGCGGGAGACCCAGATACGCAGTATTTT. It codes for CASSLVAGDPDTQYF.

As to this clone: Other DNA variants within this sample encode the same CDR3. The rearrangement uses TRBV7-9 and TRBJ2-3; the D gene is possibly TRBD2 (6 bases). This CDR3 is 14 amino acids long. V was cut by 4 bases and J by 0 bases, with 8 bases left in between. Germline values: CDR1 SEHNR, CDR2 FQNEAQ (reference sequence). In DNA, the CDR3 is TGTGCCAGCAGCTCAAGCGGGAGCACAGATACGCAGTATTTT. Its translation: CASSSSGSTDTQYF.

The chain recombines TRBV4-3 with TRBJ2-4; 10 bases are a match to TRBD2. Per germline, CDR1 LGHNA and CDR2 YSLEER. The CDR3 has 19 amino acids. V shed 2 bases and J 0 bases; nucleotides not matched to a gene: 10. CDR3 region: CASSQRSGGLAIAKNIQYF. The CDR3 coding sequence is TGCGCCAGCAGCCAAAGATCTGGGGGACTAGCGATAGCCAAAAACATTCAGTACTTC.

This rearrangement joins TRBV27 to TRBJ2-1, with TRBD1 as a possible D gene (6 bases). Germline values: CDR1 MNHEY, CDR2 SMNVEV (reference sequence). Trimming cost V 5 bases and J 0 bases, with 11 bases left between them. The CDR3 runs 15 residues. CDR3 sequence reads: CASSRGQSSYNEQFF. CDR3 in DNA: TGTGCCAGCAGTCGGGGACAAAGCTCCTACAATGAGCAGTTCTTC.

The J gene is TRBJ2-3, the V gene TRBV5-1, with D hard to call. Germline assignment: CDR1 SGHRS and CDR2 YFSETQ. The CDR3 is made up of 15 amino acids. V gave up 0 bases and J gave up 3 bases, with 11 bases separating them. CDR3 protein: CASSLVGLDTDTQYF. CDR3 DNA sequence: TGCGCCAGCAGCTTGGTTGGGCTAGATACAGATACGCAGTATTTT.

Points on this clone: Different DNA sequences within this sample yield the same CDR3. This chain uses TRBV27 with TRBJ2-7; TRBD1 matches 10 bases. With V trimmed by 2 bases and J by 2 bases, 0 bases remained unmatched. In germline, CDR1 is MNHEY, CDR2 SMNVEV (reference sequence). The CDR3 sequence is 14 residues long. This CDR3 is CASSLGQGAYEQYF. In DNA form, the CDR3 reads TGTGCCAGCAGTTTAGGACAGGGGGCCTACGAGCAGTACTTC.

This chain's CDR3 is CASSLRGGANTEAFF. As DNA, the CDR3 is TGTGCCAGCTCCCTCCGAGGGGGGGCGAACACTGAAGCTTTCTTT. The chain combines TRBV18 with TRBJ1-1; maybe TRBD1 (6 bases). The CDR3 is made up of 15 amino acids. Germline V gives CDR1 KGHSH, CDR2 LQKENI. The V end was cut by 6 bases, the J end by 1 base, with 15 bases between.

Here the CDR3 reads CASRSRSYEQYF. CDR3 nucleotide sequence: TGTGCCAGCAGGTCTCGCTCCTACGAGCAGTACTTC. The chain uses TRBV27 and TRBJ2-7; D is uncertain. The V end was cut by 6 bases, the J end by 0 bases, with 6 bases between. Germline lookup yields CDR1 MNHEY and CDR2 SMNVEV (reference sequence). This CDR3 region has 12 residues.